This T cell receptor (beta chain) was sequenced during a study of blood T cell repertoires in COVID-19. Overall study context: Some COVID-19 samples were acute and others convalescent; all came from the United States, Italy and Spain. The analysed material was cDNA or gDNA that came from T cells, B-cell-depleted T cells, or PBMCs.

Profiling relied on immunoSEQ multiplex PCR, and the TCRdb table lists in-frame clones only, not all of them. The sample holds about 180,000 clones, approximately 81% seen once. Seattle patients were enrolled during active infection and followed longitudinally. The receptor comes from a person aged 65-85 years with COVID-19, enrolled during active disease. The specimen was peripheral blood.

CDR3 sequence: CATSDSRVGDNQPQHF. For the CDR3, the DNA is TGTGCCACCAGTGATTCGCGGGTGGGCGACAATCAGCCCCAGCATTTT. The chain carries TRBV24-1 and TRBJ1-5; D gene ambiguous. Trimming pared 2 bases from V and 3 bases from J, leaving 13 bases between. CDR1 and CDR2 (germline): KGHDR, SFDVKD. The CDR3 is 16 residues long.